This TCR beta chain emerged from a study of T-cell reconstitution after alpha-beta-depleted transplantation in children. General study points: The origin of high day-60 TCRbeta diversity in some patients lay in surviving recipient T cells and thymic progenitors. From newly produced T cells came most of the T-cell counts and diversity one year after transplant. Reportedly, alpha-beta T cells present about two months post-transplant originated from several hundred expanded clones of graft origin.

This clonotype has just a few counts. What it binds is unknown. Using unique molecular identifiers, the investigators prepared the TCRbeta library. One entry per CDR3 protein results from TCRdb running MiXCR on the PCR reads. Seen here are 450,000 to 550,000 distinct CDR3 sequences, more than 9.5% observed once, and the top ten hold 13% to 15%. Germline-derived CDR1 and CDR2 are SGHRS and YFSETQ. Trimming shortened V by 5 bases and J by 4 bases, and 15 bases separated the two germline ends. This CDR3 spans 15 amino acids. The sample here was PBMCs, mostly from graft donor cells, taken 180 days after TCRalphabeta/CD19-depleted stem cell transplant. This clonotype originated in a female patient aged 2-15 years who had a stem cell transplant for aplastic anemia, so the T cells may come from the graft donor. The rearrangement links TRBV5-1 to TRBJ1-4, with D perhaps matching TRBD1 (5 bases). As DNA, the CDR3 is TGCGCCAGCAGTCCCAACGGGGGAATTAATGAAAAACTGTTTTTT. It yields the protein CASSPNGGINEKLFF.